This T cell receptor (beta chain) was profiled in a study of T cells after yellow fever vaccination. 5'RACE template switching produced TCR cDNA carrying a universal primer site and UMIs. One entry per CDR3 protein results from TCRdb running MiXCR on the 5' RACE reads. This sample has 500,000 to 650,000 distinct CDR3 sequences; about a sixth occur once, and the top ten carry 17%. This clonotype was detected only a few times. The CDR3 spans 14 residues. Trimming cost V 1 base and J 8 bases; bases outside gene matches: 3. Per germline, CDR1 KGHSH and CDR2 LQKENI. The gene calls are TRBV18 and TRBJ2-1, with TRBD1 matching over 9 bases. This receptor was obtained from a man aged 18 to 30 who received the YFV17D yellow fever vaccine. The specimen comprised PBMCs, sampled about 5 days after the first yellow fever vaccination. CDR3 region: CASSPQDRGHEQFF. The CDR3, as DNA: TGTGCCAGCTCACCACAGGACAGGGGCCATGAGCAGTTCTTC.